The clone carrying this T cell receptor (beta chain) occurred a few times. The antigen is undetermined. cDNA libraries for TCR beta contained unique molecular identifiers. TCRdb called the PCR reads again in MiXCR, with one record for every CDR3 protein. Of about 460,000 distinct CDR3 sequences in the sample, 40% to 55% were seen once. This CDR3 has 13 amino acids. Germline V gene lookup returns CDR1 SGHTA and CDR2 FQGNSA. V was shortened by 2 bases and J by 5 bases, with 6 bases between the two germline ends. This sample was included in a study of post-analysis software for immune sequencing data. Turning to the study itself: As for disease course, relapsing-remitting, secondary progressive and progressive-relapsing multiple sclerosis were all included.

Findings and limits, study-wide: The five TRBV segments detected at higher frequency in patients than in controls included TRBV5-6, TRBV5-1 and TRBV20-1.

Sequencing was performed on blood. The TCR sequence derives from a girl aged 10-17 years with multiple sclerosis. The chain uses TRBV7-2 and TRBJ2-2; D is unresolved. DNA of the CDR3: TGTGCCAGCAGCTTATTGGGTACCGGGGAGCTGTTTTTT. The encoded protein is CASSLLGTGELFF.